A single sample is the source of the 12 T cell receptor beta chains below, sequenced in a study of chemoradiotherapy in HPV16-positive cancers. Method: immunoSEQ multiplex PCR; TCRdb's copy keeps in-frame clones and lacks some. The profile shows tens of thousands of clones, more than 80% of them singletons. Sequenced here: blood, sampled from a patient who underwent chemoradiotherapy. The origin of the receptors is a human donor with HPV-associated anogenital cancer.

This clone occurred once. This chain links TRBV27 with TRBJ2-7; D is possibly TRBD2 (5 bases). Germline loops: CDR1 MNHEY, CDR2 SMNVEV (reference sequence). This CDR3 has 14 residues. V dropped 3 bases and J dropped 3 bases, with 12 bases sitting between them. Here the CDR3 DNA reads TGTGCCAGCAGTTTCTCTAGCCCTATCTACGAGCAGTACTTC. The encoded protein is CASSFSSPIYEQYF.

J is TRBJ2-2 and V is TRBV7-2; D unresolved. Germline V gene lookup returns CDR1 SGHTA and CDR2 FQGNSA. The CDR3 is 11 amino acids. V dropped 3 bases and J dropped 4 bases, with 0 bases sitting between them. The CDR3 nucleotides read TGTGCCAGCAGCTTCACCGGGGAGCTGTTTTTT. It encodes CASSFTGELFF. The variable domain in full, completed from reference TRBV7-2 and TRBJ2-2, reads GAGVSQSPSNKVTEKGKDVELRCDPISGHTALYWYRQSLGQGLEFLIYFQGNSAPDKSGLPSDRFSAERTGGSVSTLTIQRTQQEDSAVYLCASSFTGELFFGEGSRLTVL.

This sequence joins TRBV7-2 and TRBJ1-4; TRBD1 aligns across 11 bases. Per germline, CDR1 SGHTA and CDR2 FQGNSA. Trimming cost V 4 bases and J 7 bases; bases outside gene matches: 5. CDR3 length: 15 residues. This CDR3 is CASSSLGQGGEKLFF. In DNA form, the CDR3 reads TGTGCCAGCAGCTCTTTGGGACAGGGGGGTGAAAAACTGTTTTTT.

V and J are TRBV7-3 and TRBJ2-3; 7 bases map to TRBD2. Trimming took 3 bases from V and 4 from J; bases not matched to a gene: 4. Per the germline V gene, CDR1 is SGHTA and CDR2 is FQGTGA. CDR3 length: 14 residues. For the CDR3, the DNA is TGTGCCAGCAGCTTCGGAGCGGGGTCAGATACGCAGTATTTT. Encoded protein: CASSFGAGSDTQYF.

The J gene is TRBJ2-3, the V gene TRBV7-9; D not certain. V lost 2 bases to trimming and J lost 1 base, with 7 bases between them. Germline lookup yields CDR1 SEHNR and CDR2 FQNEAQ (reference sequence). The CDR3 loop spans 14 amino acids. The CDR3 coding sequence is TGTGCCAGCAGCTTAACAGACGGCACAGATACGCAGTATTTT. It specifies CASSLTDGTDTQYF.

A few counts support this clone. The chain has TRBV5-6 and TRBJ1-1, with D unresolved. Trimming cost V 2 bases and J 3 bases, with 5 bases left between them. CDR1 is SGHDT, CDR2 YYEEEE, per germline. The CDR3 runs to 12 residues. The CDR3 region is CASSFKDTEAFF. CDR3 bases: TGTGCCAGCAGCTTCAAGGACACTGAAGCTTTCTTT.

The rearrangement joins TRBV6-5 to TRBJ1-1; D unclear. The germline V and J ends were trimmed by 0 bases and 1 base, with 6 bases remaining between them. The CDR3 totals 14 residues. Germline V lookup: CDR1 MNHEY, CDR2 SVGAGI. The CDR3 spells CASSYSTANTEAFF. Here the CDR3 DNA reads TGTGCCAGCAGTTACTCAACAGCGAACACTGAAGCTTTCTTT.

The rearrangement uses TRBV5-5 and TRBJ1-6; 10 nucleotides line up with TRBD1. After removal of 0 bases from V and 6 bases from J, the junction contained 9 bases not matched to a gene. CDR3 length equals 18 residues. Germline V lookup: CDR1 SGHKS, CDR2 YYEKEE (reference sequence). The CDR3 loop reads CASSLGQPGQGINSPLHF. The CDR3 DNA follows: TGTGCCAGCAGCTTGGGGCAACCGGGACAGGGGATTAATTCACCCCTCCACTTT.

V gene TRBV7-2 combines with J gene TRBJ2-3; TRBD2 agrees at 8 bases. The CDR3 totals 15 residues. The germline CDR1 and CDR2 sequences are SGHTA and FQGNSA. With 2 bases clipped from V and 3 bases from J, the junction kept 4 bases outside the gene matches. CDR3 coding DNA: TGTGCCAGCAGCTTAAATGCGGGGGGTACAGATACGCAGTATTTT. Amino acid sequence: CASSLNAGGTDTQYF.

The gene calls are TRBV5-1 and TRBJ1-5; D is undetermined. Germline V gene data show CDR1 as SGHRS and CDR2 as YFSETQ. Trimming took off 1 base at V and 4 bases at J, with 15 bases between the two ends. The CDR3 runs to 16 residues. CDR3 amino acids: CASSLSGAGGNQPQHF. The CDR3 DNA reads TGCGCCAGCAGCTTGTCGGGAGCAGGTGGGAATCAGCCCCAGCATTTT.

This rearrangement joins TRBV4-3 to TRBJ1-2, with D unresolved. Germline CDR1 reads LGHNA; CDR2 reads YSLEER. V gave up 2 bases and J gave up 5 bases, with 9 bases separating them. The CDR3 is 13 residues long. The CDR3 nucleotides are TGCGCCAGCAGCCAAAACAAGCTGTATGGCTACACCTTC. Translation gives CASSQNKLYGYTF.

This clone was seen more than once but under ten times. The CDR3 is CASAGEDYGYTF. The CDR3 DNA reads TGTGCCTCCGCAGGGGAGGACTATGGCTACACCTTC. The rearrangement joins TRBV30 to TRBJ1-2; tentatively, D is TRBD1 (6 bases). Germline V gene lookup returns CDR1 GTSNPN and CDR2 SVGIG (reference sequence). V was trimmed by 7 bases and J by 3 bases, leaving 12 bases between them. The CDR3 is 12 residues long.